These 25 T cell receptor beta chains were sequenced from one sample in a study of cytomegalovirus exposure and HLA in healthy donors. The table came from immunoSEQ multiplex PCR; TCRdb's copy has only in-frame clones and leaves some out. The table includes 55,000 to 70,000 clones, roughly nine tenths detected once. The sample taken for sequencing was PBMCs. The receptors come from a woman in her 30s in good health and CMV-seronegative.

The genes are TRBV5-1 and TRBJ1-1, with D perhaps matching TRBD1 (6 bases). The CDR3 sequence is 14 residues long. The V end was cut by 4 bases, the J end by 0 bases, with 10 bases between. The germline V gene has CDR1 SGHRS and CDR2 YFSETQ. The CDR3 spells CASSADSMNTEAFF. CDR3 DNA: TGCGCCAGCAGCGCGGACAGCATGAACACTGAAGCTTTCTTT.

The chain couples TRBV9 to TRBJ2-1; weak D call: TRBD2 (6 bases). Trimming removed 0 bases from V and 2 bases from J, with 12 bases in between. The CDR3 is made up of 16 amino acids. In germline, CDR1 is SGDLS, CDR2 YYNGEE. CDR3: CASSVGGVRTYNEQFF. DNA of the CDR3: TGTGCCAGCAGCGTAGGGGGGGTCAGGACCTACAATGAGCAGTTCTTC.

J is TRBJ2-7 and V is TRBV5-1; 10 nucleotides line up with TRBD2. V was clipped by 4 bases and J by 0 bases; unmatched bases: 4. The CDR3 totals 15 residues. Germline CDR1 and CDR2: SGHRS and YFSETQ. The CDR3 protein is CASSRTSGTSYEQYF. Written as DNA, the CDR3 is TGCGCCAGCAGCCGGACTAGCGGTACCTCCTACGAGCAGTACTTC.

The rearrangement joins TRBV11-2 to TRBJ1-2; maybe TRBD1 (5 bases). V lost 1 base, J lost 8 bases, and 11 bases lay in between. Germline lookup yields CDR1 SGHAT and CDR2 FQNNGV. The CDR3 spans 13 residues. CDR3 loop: CASSLGAGSGYTF. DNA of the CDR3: TGTGCCAGCAGCTTAGGGGCAGGGTCGGGCTACACCTTC.

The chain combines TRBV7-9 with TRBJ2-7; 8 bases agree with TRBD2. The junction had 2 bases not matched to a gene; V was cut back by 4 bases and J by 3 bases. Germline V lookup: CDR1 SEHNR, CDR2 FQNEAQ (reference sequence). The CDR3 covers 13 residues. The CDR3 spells CASSSGTSYEQYF. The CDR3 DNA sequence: TGTGCCAGCAGCTCCGGGACTAGCTACGAGCAGTACTTC.

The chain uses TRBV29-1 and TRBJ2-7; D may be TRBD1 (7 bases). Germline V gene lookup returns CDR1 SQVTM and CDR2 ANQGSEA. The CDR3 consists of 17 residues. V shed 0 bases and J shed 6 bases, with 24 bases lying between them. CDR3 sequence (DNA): TGCAGCGTTGAAGAAAGAGGGCGGGACAGCCTCCCCCTCGAGCAGTACTTC. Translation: CSVEERGRDSLPLEQYF.

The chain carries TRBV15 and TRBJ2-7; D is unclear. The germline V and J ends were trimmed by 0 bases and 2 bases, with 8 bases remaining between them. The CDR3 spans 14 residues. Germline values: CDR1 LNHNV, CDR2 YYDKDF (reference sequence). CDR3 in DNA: TGTGCCACCAGCAGAGATCAACTCGCCTACGAGCAGTACTTC. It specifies CATSRDQLAYEQYF.

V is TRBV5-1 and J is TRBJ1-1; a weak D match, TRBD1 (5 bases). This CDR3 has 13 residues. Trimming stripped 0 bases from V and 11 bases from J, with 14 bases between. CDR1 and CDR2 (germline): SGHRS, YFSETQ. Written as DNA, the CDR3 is TGCGCCAGCAGCTTGGGGGGCGTCCGTGTGGCTTTCTTT. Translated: CASSLGGVRVAFF.

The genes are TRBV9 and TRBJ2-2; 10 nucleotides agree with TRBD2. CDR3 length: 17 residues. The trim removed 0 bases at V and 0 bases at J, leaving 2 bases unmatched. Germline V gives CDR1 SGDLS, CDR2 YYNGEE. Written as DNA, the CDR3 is TGTGCCAGCAGCGTAGGCCTAGCGGGGGCGAACACCGGGGAGCTGTTTTTT. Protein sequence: CASSVGLAGANTGELFF.

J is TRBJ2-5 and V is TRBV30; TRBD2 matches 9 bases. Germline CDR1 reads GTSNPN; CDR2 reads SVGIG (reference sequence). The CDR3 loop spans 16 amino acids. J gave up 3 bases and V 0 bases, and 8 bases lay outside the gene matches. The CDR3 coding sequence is TGTGCCTGGAGTGTGGGACTAGCCTCGGGGGAAGAGACCCAGTACTTC. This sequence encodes CAWSVGLASGEETQYF.

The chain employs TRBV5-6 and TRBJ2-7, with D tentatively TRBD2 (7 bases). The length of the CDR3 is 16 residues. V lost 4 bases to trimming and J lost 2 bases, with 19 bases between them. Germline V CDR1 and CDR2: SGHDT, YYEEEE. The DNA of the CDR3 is TGTGCCAGCAGCCCCTCCGCGGGGGCCCTCGCCTACGAGCAGTACTTC. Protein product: CASSPSAGALAYEQYF.

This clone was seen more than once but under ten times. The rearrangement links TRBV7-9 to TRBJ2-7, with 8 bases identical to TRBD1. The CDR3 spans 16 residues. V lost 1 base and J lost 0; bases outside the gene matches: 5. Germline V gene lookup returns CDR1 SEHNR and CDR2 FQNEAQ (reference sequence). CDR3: CASSLVTGVHSYEQYF. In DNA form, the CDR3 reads TGTGCCAGCAGCTTAGTGACAGGGGTCCACTCCTACGAGCAGTACTTC.

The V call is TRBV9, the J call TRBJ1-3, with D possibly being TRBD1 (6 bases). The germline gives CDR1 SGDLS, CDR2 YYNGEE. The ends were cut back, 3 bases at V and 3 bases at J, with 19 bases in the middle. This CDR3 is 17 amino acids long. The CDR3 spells CASSGGVGQGIGNTIYF. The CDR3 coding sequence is TGTGCCAGCAGCGGAGGGGTCGGTCAGGGGATTGGAAACACCATATATTTT. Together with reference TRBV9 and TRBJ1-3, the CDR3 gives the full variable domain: DSGVTQTPKHLITATGQRVTLRCSPRSGDLSVYWYQQSLDQGLQFLIQYYNGEERAKGNILERFSAQQFPDLHSELNLSSLELGDSALYFCASSGGVGQGIGNTIYFGEGSWLTVV.

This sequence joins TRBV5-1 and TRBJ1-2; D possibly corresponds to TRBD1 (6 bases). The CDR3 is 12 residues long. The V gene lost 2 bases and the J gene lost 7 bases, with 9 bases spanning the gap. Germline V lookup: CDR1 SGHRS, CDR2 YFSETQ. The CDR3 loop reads CASSLQGSGYTF. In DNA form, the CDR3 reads TGCGCCAGCAGCTTACAGGGCTCTGGCTACACCTTC.

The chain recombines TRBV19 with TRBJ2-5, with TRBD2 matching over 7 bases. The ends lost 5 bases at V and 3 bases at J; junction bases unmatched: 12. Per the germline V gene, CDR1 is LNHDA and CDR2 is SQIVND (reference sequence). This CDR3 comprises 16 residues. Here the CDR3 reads CASSSMRLAPEETQYF. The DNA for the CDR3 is TGTGCCAGTAGTTCAATGAGACTAGCACCCGAAGAGACCCAGTACTTC.

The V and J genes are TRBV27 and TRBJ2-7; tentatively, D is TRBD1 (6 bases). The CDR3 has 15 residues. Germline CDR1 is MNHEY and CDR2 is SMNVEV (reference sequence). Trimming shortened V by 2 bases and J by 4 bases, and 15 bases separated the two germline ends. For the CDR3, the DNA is TGTGCCAGCAGTTTACTGGGGGCGCGCTCTTACGAGCAGTACTTC. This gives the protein CASSLLGARSYEQYF.

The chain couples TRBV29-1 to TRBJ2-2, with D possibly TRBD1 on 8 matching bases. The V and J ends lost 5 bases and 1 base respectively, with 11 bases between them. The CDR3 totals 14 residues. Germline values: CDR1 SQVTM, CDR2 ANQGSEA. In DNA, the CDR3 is TGCAGCGTTAGCGGGACAGGGAACACCGGGGAGCTGTTTTTT. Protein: CSVSGTGNTGELFF.

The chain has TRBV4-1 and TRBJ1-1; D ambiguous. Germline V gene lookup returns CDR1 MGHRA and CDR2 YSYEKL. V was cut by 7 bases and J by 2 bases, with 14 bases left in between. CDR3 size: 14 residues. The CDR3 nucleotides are TGCGCCAGCACCCCTTTCGAGGGCAACACTGAAGCTTTCTTT. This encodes CASTPFEGNTEAFF.

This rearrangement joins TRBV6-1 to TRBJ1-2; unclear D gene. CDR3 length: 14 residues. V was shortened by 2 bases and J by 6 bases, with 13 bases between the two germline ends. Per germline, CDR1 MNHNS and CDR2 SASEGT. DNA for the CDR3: TGTGCCAGCAGTGAAATAGCCTCTGGCCATGGCTACACCTTC. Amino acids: CASSEIASGHGYTF.

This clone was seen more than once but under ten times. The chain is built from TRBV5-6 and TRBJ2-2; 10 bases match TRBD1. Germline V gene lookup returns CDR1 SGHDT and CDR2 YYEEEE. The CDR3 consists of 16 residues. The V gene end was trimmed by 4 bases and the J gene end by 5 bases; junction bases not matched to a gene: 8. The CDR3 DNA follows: TGTGCCAGCAGCCGTTTTGGACAGGGGGATACCGGGGAGCTGTTTTTT. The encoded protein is CASSRFGQGDTGELFF.

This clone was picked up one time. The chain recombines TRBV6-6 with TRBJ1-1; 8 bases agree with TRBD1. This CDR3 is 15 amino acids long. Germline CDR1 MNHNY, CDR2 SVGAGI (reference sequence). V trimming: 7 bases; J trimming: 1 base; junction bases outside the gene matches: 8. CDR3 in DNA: TGTGCCAGCATACAGCCGGACAGGGCGAACACTGAAGCTTTCTTT. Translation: CASIQPDRANTEAFF.

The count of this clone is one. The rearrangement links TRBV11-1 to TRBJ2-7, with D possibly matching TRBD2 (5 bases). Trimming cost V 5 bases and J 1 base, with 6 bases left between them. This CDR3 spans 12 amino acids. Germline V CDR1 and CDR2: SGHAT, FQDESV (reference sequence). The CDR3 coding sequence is TGTGCCAGCAGCCGGGATTCCTACGAGCAGTACTTC. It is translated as CASSRDSYEQYF.

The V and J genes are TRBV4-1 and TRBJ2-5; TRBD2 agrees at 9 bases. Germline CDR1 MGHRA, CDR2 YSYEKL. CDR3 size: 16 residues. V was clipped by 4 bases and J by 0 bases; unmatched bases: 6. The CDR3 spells CASSLGTSGHQETQYF. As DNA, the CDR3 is TGCGCCAGCAGCCTCGGCACTAGCGGGCACCAAGAGACCCAGTACTTC.

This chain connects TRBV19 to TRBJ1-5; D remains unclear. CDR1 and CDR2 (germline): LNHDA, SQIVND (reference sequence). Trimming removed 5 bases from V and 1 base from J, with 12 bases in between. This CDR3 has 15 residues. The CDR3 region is CASSGPGGSNQPQHF. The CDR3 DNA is TGTGCCAGTAGTGGCCCAGGAGGCAGCAATCAGCCCCAGCATTTT.

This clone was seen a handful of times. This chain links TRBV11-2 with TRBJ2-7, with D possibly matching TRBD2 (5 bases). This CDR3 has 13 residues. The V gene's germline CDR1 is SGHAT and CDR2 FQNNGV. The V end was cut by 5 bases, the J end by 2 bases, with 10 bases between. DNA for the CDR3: TGTGCCAGCAGCCGGGGAGCCACCTACGAGCAGTACTTC. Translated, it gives CASSRGATYEQYF.